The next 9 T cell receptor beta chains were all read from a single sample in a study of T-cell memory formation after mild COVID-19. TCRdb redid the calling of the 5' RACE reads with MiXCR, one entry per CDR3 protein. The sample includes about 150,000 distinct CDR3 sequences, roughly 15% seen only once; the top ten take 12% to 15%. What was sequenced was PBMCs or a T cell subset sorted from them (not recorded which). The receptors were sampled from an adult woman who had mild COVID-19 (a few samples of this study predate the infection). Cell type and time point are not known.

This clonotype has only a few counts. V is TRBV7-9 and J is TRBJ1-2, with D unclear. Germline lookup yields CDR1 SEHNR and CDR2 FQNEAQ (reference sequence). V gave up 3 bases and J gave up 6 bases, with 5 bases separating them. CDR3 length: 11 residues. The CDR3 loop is CASSFGDGYTF. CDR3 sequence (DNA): TGTGCCAGCAGCTTCGGGGATGGCTACACCTTC. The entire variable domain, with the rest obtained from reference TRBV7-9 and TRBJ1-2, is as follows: DTGVSQNPRHKITKRGQNVTFRCDPISEHNRLYWYRQTLGQGPEFLTYFQNEAQLEKSRLLSDRFSAERPKGSFSTLEIQRTEQGDSAMYLCASSFGDGYTFGSGTRLTVV.

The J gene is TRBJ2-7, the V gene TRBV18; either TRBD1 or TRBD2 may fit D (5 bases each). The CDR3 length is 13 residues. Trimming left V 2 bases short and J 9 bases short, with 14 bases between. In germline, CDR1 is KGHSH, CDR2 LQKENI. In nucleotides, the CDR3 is TGTGCCAGCTCACCAAATGGGCCAGGGAGGCAGTACTTC. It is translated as CASSPNGPGRQYF.

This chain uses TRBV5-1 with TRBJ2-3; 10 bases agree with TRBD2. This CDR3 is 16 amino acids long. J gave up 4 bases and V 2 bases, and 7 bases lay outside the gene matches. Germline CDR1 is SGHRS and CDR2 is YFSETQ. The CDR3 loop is CASSLPSGRSADTQYF. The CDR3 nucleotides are TGCGCCAGCAGCTTACCTAGCGGGAGATCTGCAGATACGCAGTATTTT. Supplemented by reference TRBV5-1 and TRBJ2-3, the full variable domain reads KAGVTQTPRYLIKTRGQQVTLSCSPISGHRSVSWYQQTPGQGLQFLFEYFSETQRNKGNFPGRFSGRQFSNSRSEMNVSTLELGDSALYLCASSLPSGRSADTQYFGPGTRLTVL.

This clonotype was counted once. The CDR3 DNA sequence: TGTGCCACCAGCAGAGATAGACTGGGAACCGGGGAGCTGTTTTTT. Amino acid sequence: CATSRDRLGTGELFF. The gene calls are TRBV15 and TRBJ2-2; D ambiguous. The germline V gene encodes CDR1 LNHNV and CDR2 YYDKDF (reference sequence). With 0 bases removed from V and 5 bases from J, the gap between germline ends came to 10 bases. The CDR3 covers 15 residues.

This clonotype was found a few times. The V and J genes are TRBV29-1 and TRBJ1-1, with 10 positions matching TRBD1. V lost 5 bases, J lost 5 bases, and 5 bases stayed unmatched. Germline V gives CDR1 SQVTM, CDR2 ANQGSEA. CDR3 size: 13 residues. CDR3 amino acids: CSVPDRGRTEAFF. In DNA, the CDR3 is TGCAGCGTTCCGGACAGGGGGAGGACTGAAGCTTTCTTT.

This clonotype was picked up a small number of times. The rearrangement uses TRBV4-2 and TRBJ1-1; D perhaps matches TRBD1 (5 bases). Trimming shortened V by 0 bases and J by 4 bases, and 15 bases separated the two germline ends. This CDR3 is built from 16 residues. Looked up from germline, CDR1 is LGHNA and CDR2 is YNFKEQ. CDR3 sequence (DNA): TGTGCCAGCAGCCAAGATGGCCCAGGGCAGATCACTGAAGCTTTCTTT. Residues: CASSQDGPGQITEAFF.

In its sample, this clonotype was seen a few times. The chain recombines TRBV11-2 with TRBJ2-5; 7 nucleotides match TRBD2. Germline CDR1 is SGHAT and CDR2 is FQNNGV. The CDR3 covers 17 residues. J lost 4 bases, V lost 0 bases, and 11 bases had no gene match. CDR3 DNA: TGTGCCAGCAGCTTAGATGAGTGGGGCGGGAGAAGAGAGACCCAGTACTTC. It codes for CASSLDEWGGRRETQYF.

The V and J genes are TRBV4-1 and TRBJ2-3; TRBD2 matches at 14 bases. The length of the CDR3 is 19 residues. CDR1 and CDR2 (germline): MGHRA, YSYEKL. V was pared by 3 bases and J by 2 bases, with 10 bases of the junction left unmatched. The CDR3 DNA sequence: TGCGCCAGCAGCCAGCGAGGGACTAGCGGGGGCCCATCCACAGATACGCAGTATTTT. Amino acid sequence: CASSQRGTSGGPSTDTQYF.

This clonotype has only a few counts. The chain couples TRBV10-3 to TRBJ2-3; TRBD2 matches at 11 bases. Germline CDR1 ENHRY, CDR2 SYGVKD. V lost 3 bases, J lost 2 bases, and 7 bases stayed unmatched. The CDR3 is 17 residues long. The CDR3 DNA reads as TGTGCCATCAGTGACCTGGGGACTAGCGGCTACACAGATACGCAGTATTTT. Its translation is CAISDLGTSGYTDTQYF.